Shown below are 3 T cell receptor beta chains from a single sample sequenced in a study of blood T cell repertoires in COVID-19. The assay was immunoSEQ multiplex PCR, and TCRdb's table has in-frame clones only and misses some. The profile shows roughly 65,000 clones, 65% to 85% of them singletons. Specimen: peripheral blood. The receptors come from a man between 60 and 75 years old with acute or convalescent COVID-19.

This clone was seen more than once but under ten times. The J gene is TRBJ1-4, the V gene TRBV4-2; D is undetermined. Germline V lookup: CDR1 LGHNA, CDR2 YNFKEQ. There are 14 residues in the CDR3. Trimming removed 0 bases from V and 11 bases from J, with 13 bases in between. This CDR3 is CASSQDSTIVKLFF. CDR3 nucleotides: TGTGCCAGCAGCCAAGATAGTACGATTGTCAAACTGTTTTTT.

The CDR3 spells CASSSPPSSKYEQYF. In DNA, the CDR3 is TGTGCCAGCAGCTCCCCTCCGAGCTCGAAGTACGAGCAGTACTTC. This chain uses TRBV6-5 with TRBJ2-7; no reliable D call. CDR1 is MNHEY, CDR2 SVGAGI, per germline. This CDR3 contains 15 residues. Trimming left V 6 bases short and J 4 bases short, with 19 bases between.

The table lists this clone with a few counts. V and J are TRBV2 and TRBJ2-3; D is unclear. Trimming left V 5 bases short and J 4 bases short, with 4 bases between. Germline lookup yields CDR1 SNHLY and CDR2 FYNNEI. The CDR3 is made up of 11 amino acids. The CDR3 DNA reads TGTGCCAGCAGTCCCTCAGATACGCAGTATTTT. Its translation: CASSPSDTQYF.